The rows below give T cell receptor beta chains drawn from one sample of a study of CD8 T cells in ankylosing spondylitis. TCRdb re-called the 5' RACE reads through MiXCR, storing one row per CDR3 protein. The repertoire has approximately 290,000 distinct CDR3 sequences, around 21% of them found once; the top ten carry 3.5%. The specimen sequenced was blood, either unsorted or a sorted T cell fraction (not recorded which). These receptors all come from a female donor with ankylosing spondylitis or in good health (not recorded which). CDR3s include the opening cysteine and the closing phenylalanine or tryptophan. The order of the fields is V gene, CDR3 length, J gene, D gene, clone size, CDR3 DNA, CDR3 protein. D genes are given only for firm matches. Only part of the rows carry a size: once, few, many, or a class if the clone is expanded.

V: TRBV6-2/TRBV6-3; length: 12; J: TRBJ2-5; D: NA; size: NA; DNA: TGTGCCAGCAGTTTCCTAGGGGAGACCCAGTACTTC; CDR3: CASSFLGETQYF
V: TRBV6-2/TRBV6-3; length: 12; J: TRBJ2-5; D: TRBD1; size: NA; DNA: TGTGCCAGCGGGACAGGGCAAGAGACCCAGTACTTC; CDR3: CASGTGQETQYF
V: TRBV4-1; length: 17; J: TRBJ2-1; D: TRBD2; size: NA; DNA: TGCGCCAGCAGCCAAGAAGGAAACGGGAGGGCCGCCAATGAGCAGTTCTTC; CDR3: CASSQEGNGRAANEQFF
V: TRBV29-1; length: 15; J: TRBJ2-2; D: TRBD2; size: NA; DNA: TGCAGCGTCTTGAGGACTAGCGAGAACACCGGGGAGCTGTTTTTT; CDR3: CSVLRTSENTGELFF
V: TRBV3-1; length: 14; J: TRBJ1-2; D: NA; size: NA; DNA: TGTGCCAGCAGCCAAGATGCGGCAGTGAAGGGCTACACCTTC; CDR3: CASSQDAAVKGYTF
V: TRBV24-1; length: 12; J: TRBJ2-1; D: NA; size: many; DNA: TGTGCCACCAGTGATTTGAGAGATGAGCAGTTCTTC; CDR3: CATSDLRDEQFF
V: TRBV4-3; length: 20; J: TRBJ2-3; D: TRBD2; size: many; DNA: TGCGCCAGCAGCCAAAACAGCGGGAGGGCCAGAGTTGATTACACAGATACGCAGTATTTT; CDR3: CASSQNSGRARVDYTDTQYF
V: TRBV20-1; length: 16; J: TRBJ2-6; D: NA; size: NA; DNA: TGCAGTGCAACTCGGGACGCCCCATCTGGGGCCAACGTCCTGACTTTC; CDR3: CSATRDAPSGANVLTF
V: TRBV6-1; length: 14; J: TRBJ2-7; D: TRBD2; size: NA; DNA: TGTGCCAGCAGGCCGAGGTATCTAGCGGGTGGGCAGTACTTC; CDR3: CASRPRYLAGGQYF
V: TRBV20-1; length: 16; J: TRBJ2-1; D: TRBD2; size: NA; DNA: TGCAGTGCTAGGGGGTCTAGCGGGAGAGCCCACAATGAGCAGTTCTTC; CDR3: CSARGSSGRAHNEQFF
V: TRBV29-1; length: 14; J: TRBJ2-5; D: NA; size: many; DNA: TGCAGCGTTGAACCGGGGCCGTGGCAAGAGACCCAGTACTTC; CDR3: CSVEPGPWQETQYF
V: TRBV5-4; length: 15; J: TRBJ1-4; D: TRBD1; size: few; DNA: TGTGCCAGCAGCTTACGGACAGGGGGAGATGAAAAACTGTTTTTT; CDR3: CASSLRTGGDEKLFF
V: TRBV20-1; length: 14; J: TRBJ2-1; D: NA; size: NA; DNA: TGCAGTGCTAGCAGACTAGGGTCGAACGGTGAGCAGTTCTTC; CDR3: CSASRLGSNGEQFF
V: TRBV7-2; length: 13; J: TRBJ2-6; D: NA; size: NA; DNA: TGTGCCAGCACTTATCCCGGGGCCAACGTCCTGACTTTC; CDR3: CASTYPGANVLTF
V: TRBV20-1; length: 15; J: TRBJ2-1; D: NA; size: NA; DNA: TGCAGTGCTAGTGCGCTTGGACACCTATACAATGAGCAGTTCTTC; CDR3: CSASALGHLYNEQFF
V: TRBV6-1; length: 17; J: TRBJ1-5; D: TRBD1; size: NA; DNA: TGTGCCAGCAGTGAACTACATAAATGGACAGGCTTCAGTACCCAGCATTTT; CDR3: CASSELHKWTGFSTQHF
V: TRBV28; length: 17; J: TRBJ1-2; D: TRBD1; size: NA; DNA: TGTGCCAGCAGTTTGACCTGGACAGGCCAAGCCAACTATGGCTACACCTTC; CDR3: CASSLTWTGQANYGYTF
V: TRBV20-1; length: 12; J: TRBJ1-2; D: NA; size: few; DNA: TGCAGTGCTAGTGGCGCTAACTATGGCTACACCTTC; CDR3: CSASGANYGYTF
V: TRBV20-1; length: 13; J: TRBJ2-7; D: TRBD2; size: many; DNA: TGCAGTGCTAAGCGGGAGGGCGGCTACGAGCAGTACTTC; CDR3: CSAKREGGYEQYF
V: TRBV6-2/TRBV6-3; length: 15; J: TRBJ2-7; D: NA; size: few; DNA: TGTGCCAGCAGTTACGATACACATAGAACCTACGAGCAGTACTTC; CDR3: CASSYDTHRTYEQYF
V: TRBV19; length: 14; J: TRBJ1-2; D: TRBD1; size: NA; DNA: TGTGCCAGTAGTATATCCTCCAGGGGGAGTGGCTACACCTTC; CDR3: CASSISSRGSGYTF
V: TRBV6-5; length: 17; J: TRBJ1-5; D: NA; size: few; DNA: TGTGCCAGCAGTTACCCCAGGTCGGCCTATAGCAATCAGCCCCAGCATTTT; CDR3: CASSYPRSAYSNQPQHF
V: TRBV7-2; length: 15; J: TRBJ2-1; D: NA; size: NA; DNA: TGTGCCAGCAGCTTAGACAGTAGCGGAACCCTCGAGCAGTTCTTC; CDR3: CASSLDSSGTLEQFF
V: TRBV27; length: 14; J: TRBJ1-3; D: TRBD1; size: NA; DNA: TGTGCCAGCAGTTCAACAGGGGGCAGAAACACCATATATTTT; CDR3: CASSSTGGRNTIYF